This TCR beta chain is drawn from a study of response to subunit inactivated influenza vaccine. Regarding this clonotype: The antigen remains undetermined.

The length of the CDR3 is 17 residues. Trimming left V 3 bases short and J 3 bases short, with 20 bases between. Per germline, CDR1 MNHEY and CDR2 SVGEGT. Study results and caveats: There was a suggestion from the authors that each seasonal influenza vaccination recruits few new T cells.

MiXCR was run by TCRdb on the RT-PCR reads, yielding one entry per CDR3 protein. The table shows about 650,000 distinct CDR3 sequences, with 15% to 19% occurring only once. The origin of this receptor is a man between 50 and 59 years old who received an inactivated influenza vaccine. Source: PBMCs from blood, taken 11 to 12 days after vaccination. This rearrangement joins TRBV6-2 or TRBV6-3 to TRBJ1-1; D uncertain. Written as DNA, the CDR3 is TGTGCCAGCAGTTATACCCCAACGACGCATTGGGACACTGAAGCTTTCTTT. This encodes CASSYTPTTHWDTEAFF.